This TCR beta chain derives from a study of blood T cell repertoires in COVID-19. The overall study: Whether acute or convalescent, the COVID-19 samples came from the United States, Italy and Spain. In each case, the material was cDNA or gDNA derived from T cells, B-cell-depleted T cells, or PBMCs.

Germline V lookup: CDR1 SGHKS, CDR2 YYEKEE (reference sequence). This CDR3 has 16 residues. Between the trimmed V and J ends, which lost 3 bases and 0 bases, there was a span of 15 bases. Clones were read by immunoSEQ multiplex PCR, and TCRdb kept only the in-frame ones, dropping some. The sample carries roughly 520,000 clones, roughly 88% recorded once. The source is a woman aged 40 to 50 who had recovered from COVID-19. The rearrangement links TRBV5-5 to TRBJ2-5, with D possibly TRBD1 on 6 matching bases. The sample was PBMCs or T cells enriched from blood (not recorded which). Written as DNA, the CDR3 is TGTGCCAGCAGCTATTCGGACAGTTGGTACCAAGAGACCCAGTACTTC. Protein: CASSYSDSWYQETQYF.